This T cell receptor (beta chain) was obtained from a study of cytotoxic CD8 clonotypes in ibrutinib-treated CLL. Study at large: A median roughly 11 months of treatment, range 6 to 36, preceded the collection of response samples.

This table comes from immunoSEQ multiplex PCR, and its TCRdb copy is limited to in-frame clones, with some not included. The repertoire holds 110,000 to 150,000 clones, with about four fifths as singletons. With V trimmed by 3 bases and J by 4 bases, 13 bases remained unmatched. Germline CDR1 and CDR2: LGHNA and YNFKEQ. CDR3 length equals 19 residues. Notes on this clone: No antigen is known for it.

Study outcomes and limitations: Public clonotypes, an uncommon group, contracted or remained stable on treatment.

This rearrangement joins TRBV4-2 to TRBJ2-2; 11 nucleotides line up with TRBD2. The sequence came from a human donor with chronic lymphocytic leukemia. The sequencing used PBMCs, collected after 12 months of ibrutinib treatment. The CDR3 DNA is TGTGCCAGCAGCCAGGATACCATCGGGACTAGCGGAGTCACCGGGGAGCTGTTTTTT. It encodes CASSQDTIGTSGVTGELFF.